The 20 T cell receptor beta chains below come from one sample, sequenced in a study of response to subunit inactivated influenza vaccine. Each CDR3 protein is one row after TCRdb ran MiXCR on the RT-PCR reads. The sample shows some 640,000 distinct CDR3 sequences, 11% to 15% of them seen only once. Source: PBMCs from blood, taken around two weeks before vaccination. The receptors were sampled from a man in his fifties or sixties who received an inactivated influenza vaccine.

The V call is TRBV7-9, the J call TRBJ1-1, with unresolved D. The ends were cut back, 1 base at V and 1 base at J, with 10 bases in the middle. The CDR3 is 15 amino acids. Germline CDR1 reads SEHNR; CDR2 reads FQNEAQ (reference sequence). In nucleotides, the CDR3 is TGTGCCAGCAGCTTAGGGGTCCCCAGGAACACTGAAGCTTTCTTT. Protein product: CASSLGVPRNTEAFF.

J is TRBJ2-4 and V is TRBV4-1; D is perhaps TRBD1 or TRBD2 (6 bases each). CDR3 size: 18 residues. Looked up from germline, CDR1 is MGHRA and CDR2 is YSYEKL. Trimming shortened V by 5 bases and J by 0 bases, and 20 bases separated the two germline ends. The DNA for the CDR3 is TGCGCCAGCAGCTCCTTAGGGGGGAGCGGGTTAGCCAAAAACATTCAGTACTTC. Its translation is CASSSLGGSGLAKNIQYF.

This clonotype was observed at least ten times. The V and J genes are TRBV25-1 and TRBJ1-6; no clear D gene. V lost 4 bases and J 6 bases, leaving 4 bases between the germline ends. Germline-derived CDR1 and CDR2 are MGHDK and SYGVNS. The CDR3 is 12 residues long. The CDR3 loop reads CASSGTNSPLHF. DNA of the CDR3: TGTGCCAGCAGTGGGACTAATTCACCCCTCCACTTT.

The gene calls are TRBV5-1 and TRBJ2-1; D is tentatively TRBD1 or TRBD2 (5 bases each). Trimming stripped 3 bases from V and 8 bases from J, with 24 bases between. The CDR3 sequence is 17 residues long. CDR1 and CDR2 (germline): SGHRS, YFSETQ. The CDR3 loop reads CASSSNFGREGAYEQFF. CDR3 in DNA: TGCGCCAGCAGCTCAAACTTTGGACGGGAAGGGGCTTATGAGCAGTTCTTC.

The chain employs TRBV21-1 and TRBJ1-2; the D segment call TRBD1 is taken from the table without a DNA check. TRBV21-1 is a recognized pseudogene. The CDR3 is 16 amino acids. Written as DNA, the CDR3 is TGTGCCAGCAGCCCCGAGAGGGACAGGGGTCGCGATGGCTACACCTTC. This gives the protein CASSPERDRGRDGYTF.

This clonotype has only one observation. At one end the junction does not follow the germline gene, possibly because of a read error. The genes are TRBV18 and TRBJ1-1; the D is unclear. In germline, CDR1 is KGHSH, CDR2 LQKENI. This CDR3 has 13 residues. CDR3 DNA sequence: TGTGCCAGCTCGGTGAACACGAACACTGAAGCTCTCTTT. Amino acid sequence: CASSVNTNTEALF.

In this sample, this clonotype turned up a few times. The chain combines TRBV15 with TRBJ2-5; the match to TRBD2 covers 9 bases. Unmatched junction bases numbered 7, after V lost 1 base and J lost 1 base. The CDR3 is made up of 17 amino acids. Looked up from germline, CDR1 is LNHNV and CDR2 is YYDKDF (reference sequence). The CDR3 DNA is TGTGCCACCAGCAGAGGCAGCGCGGGGGGGGTCCAAGAGACCCAGTACTTC. Translated, it gives CATSRGSAGGVQETQYF.

The CDR3 coding sequence is TGTGCCAGCAGTTTATTGGGACAGATCAAGAACACCGGGGAGCTGTTTTTT. Amino acids: CASSLLGQIKNTGELFF. The rearrangement uses TRBV27 and TRBJ2-2; 7 nucleotides match TRBD1. Germline V gene sequence: CDR1 MNHEY, CDR2 SMNVEV (reference sequence). CDR3 length equals 17 residues. Trimming took 1 base from V and 1 from J; bases not matched to a gene: 6.

The sample holds a few counts of this clonotype. The chain combines TRBV28 with TRBJ2-3; D remains unclear. Germline loops: CDR1 MDHEN, CDR2 SYDVKM. V gave up 4 bases and J gave up 5 bases, with 22 bases separating them. This CDR3 has 17 residues. For the CDR3, the DNA is TGTGCCAGCAGTTCCCCCGGACCGTTCCTCGAGGTAGATACGCAGTATTTT. This codes for CASSSPGPFLEVDTQYF.

In this sample, this clonotype turned up a few times. The V call is TRBV12-3 or TRBV12-4, the J call TRBJ2-7; 7 nucleotides align to TRBD1. The CDR3 is made up of 13 amino acids. V dropped 8 bases and J dropped 6; count of bases not matched to a gene: 10. The CDR3 DNA sequence: TGTGCCAGCGGAAGCACAGGGGCTCGCGAGCAGTACTTC. This translates into CASGSTGAREQYF.

The rearrangement joins TRBV7-8 to TRBJ1-4; D remains ambiguous. The germline CDR1 and CDR2 sequences are SGHVS and FQNEAQ. V lost 5 bases, J lost 9 bases, and 22 bases lay in between. The length of the CDR3 is 16 residues. The CDR3 region has the DNA TGTGCCAGCAGCACTGGACGGAGCAATATTGAGAAAAAACTGTTTTTT. Its translation is CASSTGRSNIEKKLFF.

The chain carries TRBV20-1 and TRBJ2-1; D remains ambiguous. CDR1 and CDR2 from the germline V gene are DFQATT and SNEGSKA (reference sequence). V lost 5 bases, J lost 10 bases, and 12 bases lay in between. The CDR3 runs 11 residues. The CDR3 loop is CSAASGHEQFF. CDR3 DNA sequence: TGCAGTGCTGCTTCCGGGCACGAGCAGTTCTTC.

The rearrangement joins TRBV20-1 to TRBJ2-2; 8 bases agree with TRBD2. The CDR3 is made up of 14 amino acids. With V trimmed by 6 bases and J by 7 bases, 10 bases remained unmatched. Germline-derived CDR1 and CDR2 are DFQATT and SNEGSKA (reference sequence). CDR3 nucleotides: TGCAGTGCCCTTAGCGGGGCTGGAGGCGGGGAGCTGTTTTTT. Amino acid sequence: CSALSGAGGGELFF.

This sequence joins TRBV28 and TRBJ2-3; 7 bases match TRBD2. V shed 4 bases, J shed 5 bases, and the junction held 9 bases outside the gene matches. Germline CDR1 and CDR2: MDHEN and SYDVKM. The CDR3 is made up of 15 amino acids. CDR3 nucleotide sequence: TGTGCCAGCAGTTCCTCCAGCGGGGTCAAAGATACGCAGTATTTT. Translation gives CASSSSSGVKDTQYF.

The chain combines TRBV28 with TRBJ1-2; maybe TRBD1 (6 bases). This CDR3 spans 16 amino acids. V was trimmed by 3 bases and J by 8 bases, leaving 22 bases between them. Per the germline V gene, CDR1 is MDHEN and CDR2 is SYDVKM. CDR3 nucleotides: TGTGCCAGCAGTTTCACGACGGCCAGGGGTCAGGGAGGCTACACCTTC. Residues: CASSFTTARGQGGYTF.

This clonotype was found a few times. The rearrangement links TRBV11-2 to TRBJ2-1; TRBD2 aligns across 8 bases. Germline lookup yields CDR1 SGHAT and CDR2 FQNNGV. The junction had 4 bases not matched to a gene; V was cut back by 1 base and J by 2 bases. This CDR3 is 16 amino acids long. CDR3 region: CASSLGGRGAYNEQFF. DNA for the CDR3: TGTGCCAGCAGCTTAGGAGGGCGGGGGGCCTACAATGAGCAGTTCTTC.

This clonotype was counted many times. This chain uses TRBV5-1 with TRBJ2-2, with D hard to call. Deletions cut 4 bases from V and 0 bases from J, with 13 bases between. The CDR3 spans 16 residues. CDR1 SGHRS and CDR2 YFSETQ come from the germline V gene. CDR3 loop: CASSPDRVANTGELFF. The CDR3 nucleotides read TGCGCCAGCAGCCCGGATCGGGTCGCGAACACCGGGGAGCTGTTTTTT.

This clonotype was counted only a few times. The rearrangement uses TRBV7-9 and TRBJ2-3, with 12 bases that match TRBD2. CDR1 SEHNR and CDR2 FQNEAQ come from the germline V gene (reference sequence). V was clipped by 5 bases and J by 6 bases; unmatched bases: 6. The CDR3 covers 15 residues. CDR3 in amino acids: CASSTTSGRGDTQYF. CDR3 in DNA: TGTGCCAGCAGCACGACTAGCGGGAGAGGGGATACGCAGTATTTT.

Only a few counts were recorded for this clonotype. The V and J genes are TRBV20-1 and TRBJ1-4; the match to TRBD1 covers 9 bases. The V gene's germline CDR1 is DFQATT and CDR2 SNEGSKA (reference sequence). V lost 5 bases and J lost 5; bases outside the gene matches: 9. The CDR3 is 15 amino acids. The DNA of the CDR3 is TGCAGTGCTGGACCAACAGGGGGCGCGAATGAAAAACTGTTTTTT. Its protein product is CSAGPTGGANEKLFF.

The V gene is TRBV20-1, the J gene TRBJ2-5; 8 bases are shared with TRBD1. The ends lost 0 bases at V and 4 bases at J; junction bases unmatched: 16. Per germline, CDR1 DFQATT and CDR2 SNEGSKA (reference sequence). The CDR3 runs 18 residues. CDR3 protein: CSARERGRGLIIGETQYF. The CDR3 region has the DNA TGCAGTGCTAGAGAACGGGGCAGGGGGCTAATTATTGGAGAGACCCAGTACTTC.